Sequencing of this T cell receptor beta chain was carried out in a study of PD-1 blockade in classical Hodgkin lymphoma (dated by TCRdb to 2018 to 2021). Regarding the complete study: Nivolumab dosing was 3 mg/kg intravenously every 2 weeks, continuing until either disease progression or unacceptable toxicity. The study used CyTOF and TCR beta sequencing to define a peripheral blood immune signature of response to PD-1 blockade in classical Hodgkin lymphoma. On the study overall, not on this receptor specifically: Diversity was lower in patients who began nivolumab less than 1 year after ASCT, so these patients were left out of later analyses to avoid confounding by immune reconstitution. Baseline TCR diversity was reported to be lower in newly diagnosed patients than in healthy donors, and even lower in relapsed/refractory patients. Among trial patients, those achieving complete response had baseline diversity similar to that of newly diagnosed patients, while diversity was significantly lower in partial responders and progressors. The study was limited to a single clinical trial cohort, and causes of repertoire differences, possibly disease activity or prior therapy, remained undefined. By C4D1, a significant rise was seen in CD4+ TCR diversity but not in CD8+ TCR diversity (p=0.0027 vs p=0.16), and the rise was most apparent among complete responders (p=0.02).

Comments on this clone: Its antigen remains unidentified. No much larger clone exists at a distance of one base, and base qualities are not known.

The time point label, read with the paper, signifies: cycle 2 day 1 (C2D1) of nivolumab. All trial patients had relapsed after autologous stem cell transplantation, with cohorts A, B and C differing in prior brentuximab vedotin exposure. The trial cohort comprised more than 55 patients with relapsed/refractory classical Hodgkin lymphoma whose best overall responses were complete response, partial response or progressive disease. In the multi-cohort phase II CheckMate 205 trial, trial patients received single-agent nivolumab. An independent review committee assessed best overall response by applying the 2007 International Working Group response criteria. Trial PBMCs were obtained immediately prior to nivolumab initiation (C1D1) and on therapy at cycle 2 day 1 and cycle 4 day 1. Peripheral blood was collected in 8 mL Vacutainer Cell Preparation Tubes, from which PBMCs were isolated by centrifugation and then cryopreserved.

Genomic DNA was isolated using the Qiagen DNeasy kit from unsorted PBMCs as well as from negatively selected CD4+ and CD8+ fractions. Using primers that anneal to V and J segments, immunoSEQ multiplex PCR amplified the TCR beta CDR3 regions. A synthetic immune receptor repertoire was used to minimize amplification bias, and any residual bias was removed computationally once sequencing was done. The published analysis was carried out like this. Custom Python scripts were used to quantify repertoire diversity as the Shannon entropy index. Unsorted, CD4+ and CD8+ repertoires were analyzed separately, except in combined analyses where CD4+ and CD8+ sequences were merged in silico. A clone was considered expanded if an increase in frequency of at least 2-fold after treatment relative to C1D1 was found, and a pseudocount of 0.5 was applied to clones undetected at baseline. Clones with 0 or 1 copy at C1D1 were classified as singleton clones, and clones with 2 or more copies were classified as non-singleton clones. Clones expanded in unsorted samples were assigned a CD4+, CD8+ or unknown annotation through matching of protein sequences in sorted samples from the same patient. Wilcoxon tests on paired samples were used to test diversity changes from C1D1 to C4D1. Sourced from immuneACCESS, this table was stored by TCRdb with only in-frame sequences that have V and J called. A share of the clones is absent; for the studies checked, an unresolved V gene accounts for under half, and the remainder has no known explanation. V and J calls and clone size are as listed in that table; D and trimming were resolved from the DNA. The sample has roughly 96,000 clones on record, about 91% of them singletons. Of the sample, approximately 12% is held by the ten largest clones.

The TCR was taken from a human donor with classical Hodgkin lymphoma. Sequences were derived from peripheral blood mononuclear cells (PBMCs), sampled before the second cycle of nivolumab.

The base sequence is TGCGCCAGCAGCTCGACAGTCGGGGGATACATTCAGTACTTC. Its protein reads: CASSSTVGGYIQYF. The rearranged chain carries TRBV5-1 and TRBJ2-4; the D region possibly corresponds to TRBD2 (6 bases align). The junction carries 15 bases between V and J, which are trimmed by 3 bases and 8 bases respectively. The CDR3 numbers 14 residues from cysteine through phenylalanine. This entry keeps only the CDR3 DNA: 42 bases, framed from base 1. CDR1 and CDR2 are drawn from the germline V gene: SGHRS, YFSETQ.